This T cell receptor beta chain was sequenced for a study of T cells in Graves' hyperthyroidism and ophthalmopathy. Regarding the study as a whole: Researchers found most expanded thyroid clonotypes above 0.001 in blood as well. Onset of ophthalmopathy came a median 6.5 months after the model predicted it.

The germline V gene has CDR1 SEHNR and CDR2 FQNEAQ (reference sequence). The ends were cut back, 6 bases at V and 9 bases at J, with 15 bases in the middle. The CDR3 is 13 amino acids. This clonotype was counted ten times or more. Its antigen is undetermined. Subjects aged 18 to 65 presented with newly diagnosed hyperthyroidism of less than 2 months' duration. Regions amplified from RNA transcripts were the TCR beta CDR3 regions. With the HTBI primer set, the TCR CDR3 went through a first round of RT-PCR. TCRdb recomputed calls from the multiplex PCR reads with MiXCR, one row per CDR3 protein. The sample holds about 350,000 distinct CDR3 sequences; around 13% are singletons and the top ten take approximately 25%.

Material for sequencing was blood. The source is a young woman with Graves' hyperthyroidism. The chain couples TRBV7-9 to TRBJ2-1; perhaps TRBD1 as D (5 bases). The CDR3 is CASSLSMGPEQFF. DNA of the CDR3: TGTGCCAGCAGTCTAAGTATGGGGCCTGAGCAGTTCTTC.